This TCR beta chain derives from a study of blood T cell repertoires in COVID-19. Sequenced by immunoSEQ multiplex PCR; TCRdb stores in-frame clones only, minus some. The data show under 300,000 clones, 85% to 90% seen once. Trimming removed 1 base from V and 7 bases from J, with 16 bases in between. The CDR3 is 15 amino acids. The germline V gene has CDR1 LNHNV and CDR2 YYDKDF (reference sequence). This clone was observed once. Clinical history reported by participants formed the basis on which cohorts were assigned. Donors in Cohort 3 who had recovered were those with two negative PCRs, healthcare professional clearance, or resolution of their symptoms.

The specimen was PBMCs or T cells enriched from blood (not recorded which). This receptor was obtained from a man between 18 and 35 years old who had recovered from COVID-19. The chain uses TRBV15 and TRBJ1-2; perhaps TRBD1 as D (5 bases). Here the CDR3 reads CATSRGEAGRSGYTF. The CDR3 region has the DNA TGTGCCACCAGCAGAGGTGAAGCAGGGAGGAGTGGCTACACCTTC.